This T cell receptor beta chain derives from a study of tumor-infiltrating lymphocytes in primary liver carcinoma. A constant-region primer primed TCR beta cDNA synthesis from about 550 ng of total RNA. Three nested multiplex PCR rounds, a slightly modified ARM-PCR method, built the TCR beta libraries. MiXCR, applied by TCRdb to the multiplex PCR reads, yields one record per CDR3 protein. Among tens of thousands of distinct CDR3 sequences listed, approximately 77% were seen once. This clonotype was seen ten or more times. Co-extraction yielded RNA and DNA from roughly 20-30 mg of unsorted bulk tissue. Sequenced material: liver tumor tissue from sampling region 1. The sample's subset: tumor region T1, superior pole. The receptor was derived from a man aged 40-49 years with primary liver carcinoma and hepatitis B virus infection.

CDR3 nucleotides: TGCGCCAGCAGTGAGAGCTCACAGGGAGCTGGAAACACCATATATTTT. Its protein is CASSESSQGAGNTIYF. The V gene is TRBV10-1, the J gene TRBJ1-3; TRBD1 is a possible D gene (6 bases). This CDR3 comprises 16 residues. Trimming cost V 2 bases and J 2 bases, with 13 bases left between them. Germline values: CDR1 WNHNN, CDR2 SYGVQD (reference sequence).